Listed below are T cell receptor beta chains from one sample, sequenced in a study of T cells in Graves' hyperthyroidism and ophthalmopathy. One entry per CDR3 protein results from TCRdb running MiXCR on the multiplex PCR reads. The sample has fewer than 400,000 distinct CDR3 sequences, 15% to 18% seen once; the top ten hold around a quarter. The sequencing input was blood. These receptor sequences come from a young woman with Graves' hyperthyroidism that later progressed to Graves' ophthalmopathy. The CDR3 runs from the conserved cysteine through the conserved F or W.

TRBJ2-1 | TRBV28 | CASRVLASPYNEQFF
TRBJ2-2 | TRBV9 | CASSPNRGLNTGELFF
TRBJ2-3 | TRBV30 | CAWSAGGKTDTQYF
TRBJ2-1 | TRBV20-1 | CSARFRGLAGGQYNEQFF
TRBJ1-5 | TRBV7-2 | CASSLELFRGDQPQHF
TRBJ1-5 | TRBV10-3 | CAISEGLGDQPQHF
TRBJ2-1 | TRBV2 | CASSEVGGEQFF
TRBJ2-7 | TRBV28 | CASSLLSGSYDEQYF
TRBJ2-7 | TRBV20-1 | CSAMGGVMVEQYF
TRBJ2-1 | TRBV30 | CAWSGAPIDNEQFF
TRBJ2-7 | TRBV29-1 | CSVAGEVGSYEQYF
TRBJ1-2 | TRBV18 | CASSTQGSGYTF
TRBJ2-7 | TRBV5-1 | CASSLAQSEGQGPSGLYEQYF
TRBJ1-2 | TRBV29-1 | CSVQRETNYGYTF
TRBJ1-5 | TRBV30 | CAWRGDSNQPQHF
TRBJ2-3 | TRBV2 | CASTAGTTSTDTQYF
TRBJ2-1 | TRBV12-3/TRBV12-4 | CASKASANNEQFF
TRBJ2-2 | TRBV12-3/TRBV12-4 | CASSFDRDTNTGELFF
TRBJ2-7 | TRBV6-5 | CASTLRLAGGLGEQYF
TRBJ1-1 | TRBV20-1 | CSARDLAKGAEAFF
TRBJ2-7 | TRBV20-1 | CSATTRGTSFNEQYF
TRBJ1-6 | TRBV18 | CASSYTQERGSPLHF
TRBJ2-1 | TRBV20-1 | CSASEPGTSGSWVYNEQFF